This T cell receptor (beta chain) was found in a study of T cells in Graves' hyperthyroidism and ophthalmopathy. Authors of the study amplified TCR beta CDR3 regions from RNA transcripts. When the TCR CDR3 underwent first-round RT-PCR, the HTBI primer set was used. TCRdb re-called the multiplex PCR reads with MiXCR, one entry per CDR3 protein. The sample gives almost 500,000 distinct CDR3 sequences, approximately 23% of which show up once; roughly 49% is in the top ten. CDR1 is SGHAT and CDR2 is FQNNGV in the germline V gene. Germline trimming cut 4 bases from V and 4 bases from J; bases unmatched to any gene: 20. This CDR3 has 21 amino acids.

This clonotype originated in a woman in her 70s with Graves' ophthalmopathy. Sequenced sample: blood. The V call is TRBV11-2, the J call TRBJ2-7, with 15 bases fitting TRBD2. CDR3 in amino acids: CASSSGHPSGTSGRLQYEQYF. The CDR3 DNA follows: TGTGCCAGCAGCTCCGGCCACCCCTCCGGGACTAGCGGGAGGCTCCAATACGAGCAGTACTTC.